A single sample is the source of the 23 T cell receptor beta chains below, sequenced in a study of cytomegalovirus exposure and HLA in healthy donors. Produced via immunoSEQ multiplex PCR; TCRdb's table is partial and in-frame only. The sample records around 80,000 clones, 90% to 95% being singletons. Sequences were obtained from PBMCs. These receptors were obtained from a woman under 30 in good health and CMV-seronegative.

V and J are TRBV5-1 and TRBJ1-1, with 10 bases that match TRBD1. The germline CDR1 and CDR2 sequences are SGHRS and YFSETQ. V lost 3 bases to trimming and J lost 4 bases; unmatched junction nucleotides: 6. This CDR3 is 15 amino acids long. CDR3 sequence reads: CASSSRTGGGTEAFF. DNA of the CDR3: TGCGCCAGCAGCTCTCGGACAGGGGGAGGCACTGAAGCTTTCTTT.

The J gene is TRBJ2-3, the V gene TRBV6-5; 8 bases match TRBD1. Germline trimming cut 8 bases from V and 2 bases from J; bases unmatched to any gene: 9. The CDR3 length is 15 residues. CDR1 is MNHEY, CDR2 SVGAGI, per germline. CDR3 DNA sequence: TGTGCCAGCGGACCCCAGGGGGCCCTCACAGATACGCAGTATTTT. Its translation is CASGPQGALTDTQYF.

The chain combines TRBV4-3 with TRBJ2-2; 14 bases map to TRBD2. The CDR3 covers 18 residues. Per the germline V gene, CDR1 is LGHNA and CDR2 is YSLEER. Losses at the gene ends were 3 bases for V and 3 bases for J; bases not matched to a gene: 6. CDR3 nucleotide sequence: TGCGCCAGCAGCCATGGGACGGGACTAGCGGGAGACACCGGGGAGCTGTTTTTT. Translation gives CASSHGTGLAGDTGELFF.

The chain uses TRBV10-1 and TRBJ2-3; 10 bases fit TRBD2. This CDR3 comprises 14 residues. Germline-derived CDR1 and CDR2 are WNHNN and SYGVQD (reference sequence). With 6 bases clipped from V and 1 base from J, the junction kept 1 base outside the gene matches. The CDR3 here is CASSGLAGTDTQYF. The CDR3 DNA reads TGCGCCAGCAGCGGACTAGCGGGCACAGATACGCAGTATTTT.

The chain combines TRBV9 with TRBJ2-7; 10 positions match TRBD1. J gave up 2 bases and V 3 bases, and 11 bases lay outside the gene matches. The CDR3 contains 17 residues. Germline V gene data show CDR1 as SGDLS and CDR2 as YYNGEE. The CDR3 nucleotides are TGTGCCAGCAGCGATAGTCTGGGCGGGACAGGGGCCTACGAGCAGTACTTC. Its protein product is CASSDSLGGTGAYEQYF.

The chain is built from TRBV6-6 and TRBJ2-1; no firm D call. The germline V and J ends were trimmed by 7 bases and 3 bases, with 10 bases remaining between them. This CDR3 contains 13 residues. The germline V gene encodes CDR1 MNHNY and CDR2 SVGAGI (reference sequence). The CDR3 DNA sequence: TGTGCCAGCACCCCATCCAACTACAATGAGCAGTTCTTC. Protein: CASTPSNYNEQFF.

The chain joins TRBV5-4 to TRBJ2-3, with 15 nucleotides matching TRBD2. V trimming: 4 bases; J trimming: 6 bases; junction bases outside the gene matches: 6. The CDR3 runs 16 residues. Germline CDR1 reads SGHNT; CDR2 reads YYREEE (reference sequence). The CDR3: CASSAGLAGGLDTQYF. The CDR3 region has the DNA TGTGCCAGCAGCGCGGGACTAGCGGGAGGTTTGGATACGCAGTATTTT.

The chain links TRBV15 to TRBJ2-1; 7 bases are shared with TRBD1. Germline V CDR1 and CDR2: LNHNV, YYDKDF (reference sequence). The CDR3 spans 15 residues. V shed 2 bases, J shed 8 bases, and the junction held 9 bases outside the gene matches. The CDR3 DNA reads TGTGCCACCAGCAGATCTTCGGACAGGTCTGATGAGCAGTTCTTC. Amino acids: CATSRSSDRSDEQFF.

The rearrangement uses TRBV7-9 and TRBJ1-6; no clear D gene. The V gene's germline CDR1 is SEHNR and CDR2 FQNEAQ (reference sequence). The length of the CDR3 is 15 residues. Trimming cost V 4 bases and J 7 bases, with 14 bases left between them. CDR3 in amino acids: CASSSGVGANSPLHF. In nucleotides, the CDR3 is TGTGCCAGCAGCTCCGGGGTTGGTGCGAATTCACCCCTCCACTTT.

The chain links TRBV5-1 to TRBJ1-2; possibly TRBD1 for D (5 bases). The germline V and J ends were trimmed by 0 bases and 5 bases, with 11 bases remaining between them. The CDR3 is 14 amino acids. Germline V CDR1 and CDR2: SGHRS, YFSETQ. The CDR3 protein is CASSLEDTMYGYTF. CDR3 nucleotide sequence: TGCGCCAGCAGCTTGGAGGACACAATGTATGGCTACACCTTC. Full variable domain (remainder filled in from reference TRBV5-1 and TRBJ1-2): KAGVTQTPRYLIKTRGQQVTLSCSPISGHRSVSWYQQTPGQGLQFLFEYFSETQRNKGNFPGRFSGRQFSNSRSEMNVSTLELGDSALYLCASSLEDTMYGYTFGSGTRLTVV.

The chain links TRBV11-2 to TRBJ2-1, with 7 bases that match TRBD2. The CDR3 runs 17 residues. Germline V lookup: CDR1 SGHAT, CDR2 FQNNGV. Trimming took 6 bases from V and 4 from J; bases not matched to a gene: 15. The chain's CDR3 is CASRYRTSGAGYNEQFF. As DNA, the CDR3 is TGTGCCAGCAGGTACAGGACTAGTGGGGCGGGTTACAATGAGCAGTTCTTC.

The chain carries TRBV4-3 and TRBJ1-2; D is unresolved. The length of the CDR3 is 15 residues. V dropped 2 bases and J dropped 0 bases, with 10 bases sitting between them. Germline V lookup: CDR1 LGHNA, CDR2 YSLEER. CDR3 DNA sequence: TGCGCCAGCAGCCAAACCCTAATTTCTAACTATGGCTACACCTTC. Protein sequence: CASSQTLISNYGYTF.

This clone appeared once. The J gene is TRBJ2-1, the V gene TRBV7-2, with D possibly TRBD1 on 5 matching bases. The V gene lost 6 bases and the J gene lost 4 bases, with 13 bases spanning the gap. Germline V gene data show CDR1 as SGHTA and CDR2 as FQGNSA. This CDR3 is 14 amino acids long. This chain's CDR3 is CASRGQGSYNEQFF. DNA for the CDR3: TGTGCCAGCAGGGGGCAGGGTTCTTACAATGAGCAGTTCTTC.

This rearrangement joins TRBV7-2 to TRBJ2-7, with D possibly TRBD2 on 6 matching bases. CDR3 length: 15 amino acids. V was pared by 1 base and J by 4 bases, with 14 bases between. The germline V gene has CDR1 SGHTA and CDR2 FQGNSA. Here the CDR3 DNA reads TGTGCCAGCAGCTTAGAGATCGGGGGTTCTTACGAGCAGTACTTC. Its protein product is CASSLEIGGSYEQYF.

V gene TRBV6-6 combines with J gene TRBJ2-2; TRBD2 aligns across 11 bases. V lost 5 bases, J lost 7 bases, and 9 bases stayed unmatched. Germline V gene sequence: CDR1 MNHNY, CDR2 SVGAGI (reference sequence). The CDR3 runs to 16 residues. This CDR3 is CASSLIAGGPGGELFF. As DNA, the CDR3 is TGTGCCAGCAGTCTCATAGCGGGGGGGCCGGGCGGGGAGCTGTTTTTT.

This chain joins TRBV28 and TRBJ2-1; D is unresolved. The CDR3 is 13 amino acids. The V end lost 6 bases, the J end lost 6 bases, and 12 bases lay between the germline ends. Germline-derived CDR1 and CDR2 are MDHEN and SYDVKM. Here the CDR3 DNA reads TGTGCCAGCAGGACCGAGACAATCAATGAGCAGTTCTTC. It is translated as CASRTETINEQFF.

The chain combines TRBV7-9 with TRBJ1-4; D perhaps matches TRBD1 (5 bases). Germline V gene lookup returns CDR1 SEHNR and CDR2 FQNEAQ (reference sequence). The CDR3 has 15 residues. Trimming left V 1 base short and J 4 bases short, with 10 bases between. CDR3 in DNA: TGTGCCAGCAGCTTAGTCGGGGGAGGTAATGAAAAACTGTTTTTT. Protein sequence: CASSLVGGGNEKLFF. Complete variable domain (other parts from reference TRBV7-9 and TRBJ1-4): DTGVSQNPRHKITKRGQNVTFRCDPISEHNRLYWYRQTLGQGPEFLTYFQNEAQLEKSRLLSDRFSAERPKGSFSTLEIQRTEQGDSAMYLCASSLVGGGNEKLFFGSGTQLSVL.

The chain combines TRBV14 with TRBJ1-1; D uncertain. Per germline, CDR1 SGHDN and CDR2 FVKESK. Trimming removed 3 bases at V and 8 bases at J, with 25 bases between. The CDR3 has 17 amino acids. In DNA, the CDR3 is TGTGCCAGCAGCCACGGCATGAGGGTTCACAATCTCCCCGAAGCTTTCTTT. Translation: CASSHGMRVHNLPEAFF.

The chain combines TRBV6-5 with TRBJ1-1; tentative D call: TRBD1 (5 bases). Trimming removed 6 bases from V and 9 bases from J, with 11 bases in between. The CDR3 runs 11 residues. Germline V gene lookup returns CDR1 MNHEY and CDR2 SVGAGI. CDR3 sequence reads: CASRTGVQAFF. CDR3 DNA: TGTGCCAGCAGGACGGGGGTTCAAGCTTTCTTT.

CDR3: CATGSTSGHNEQFF. DNA for the CDR3: TGTGCCACCGGGTCGACTAGCGGGCACAATGAGCAGTTCTTC. This chain connects TRBV15 to TRBJ2-1; TRBD2 matches 10 bases. The ends lost 8 bases at V and 5 bases at J; junction bases unmatched: 6. The germline CDR1 and CDR2 sequences are LNHNV and YYDKDF (reference sequence). The CDR3 loop spans 14 amino acids.

V is TRBV2 and J is TRBJ1-1; 7 nucleotides agree with TRBD1. The CDR3 runs 19 residues. From germline, CDR1 is SNHLY and CDR2 FYNNEI. V lost 8 bases, J lost 6 bases, and 27 bases stayed unmatched. The CDR3 here is CASRSGSWSERQGIAEAFF. CDR3 DNA sequence: TGTGCCAGCCGATCGGGATCCTGGTCCGAAAGACAGGGCATCGCTGAAGCTTTCTTT.

V and J are TRBV4-3 and TRBJ2-7; 10 positions agree with TRBD1. Trimming at V came to 5 bases and at J to 4 bases, leaving 8 bases not matched to a gene. This CDR3 is 15 amino acids long. Germline values: CDR1 LGHNA, CDR2 YSLEER. The CDR3 loop reads CASSYSGTGEYEQYF. In nucleotides, the CDR3 is TGCGCCAGCAGCTACTCCGGGACAGGGGAGTACGAGCAGTACTTC.

The chain recombines TRBV27 with TRBJ2-6, with a possible D match to TRBD2 (6 bases). Trimming removed 5 bases from V and 0 bases from J, with 20 bases in between. Germline assignment: CDR1 MNHEY and CDR2 SMNVEV (reference sequence). CDR3 length: 19 residues. The CDR3 DNA reads as TGTGCCAGCAGTCCCGCGGGACTGCTCCCCCCCTCTGGGGCCAACGTCCTGACTTTC. This gives the protein CASSPAGLLPPSGANVLTF. The complete variable domain, with remaining parts taken from reference TRBV27 and TRBJ2-6, reads EAQVTQNPRYLITVTGKKLTVTCSQNMNHEYMSWYRQDPGLGLRQIYYSMNVEVTDKGDVPEGYKVSRKEKRNFPLILESPSPNQTSLYFCASSPAGLLPPSGANVLTFGAGSRLTVL.